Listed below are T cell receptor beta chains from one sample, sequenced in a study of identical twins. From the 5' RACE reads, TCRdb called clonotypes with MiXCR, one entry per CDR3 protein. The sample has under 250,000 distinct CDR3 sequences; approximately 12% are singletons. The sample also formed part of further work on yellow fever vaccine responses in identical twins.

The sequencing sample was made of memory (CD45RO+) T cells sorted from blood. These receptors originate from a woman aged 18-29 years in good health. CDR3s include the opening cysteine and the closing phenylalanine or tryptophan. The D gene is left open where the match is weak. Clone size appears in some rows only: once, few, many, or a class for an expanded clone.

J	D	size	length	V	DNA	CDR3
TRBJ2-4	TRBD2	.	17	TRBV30	TGTGCCGGGACGGGACTAGCGGGGGGCCTCAGGGGTAACATTCAGTACTTC	CAGTGLAGGLRGNIQYF
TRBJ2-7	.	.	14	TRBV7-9	TGTGCCAGCAGTCCTGGGGGGATGAGCTACGAGCAGTACTTC	CASSPGGMSYEQYF
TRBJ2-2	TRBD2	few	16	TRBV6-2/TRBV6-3	TGTGCCAGCAGTGCCGTACTAGCGGGAGATGGCGGGGAGCTGTTTTTT	CASSAVLAGDGGELFF
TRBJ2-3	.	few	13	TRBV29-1	TGCAGCGTCGGAAGATTTAGCACAGATACGCAGTATTTT	CSVGRFSTDTQYF
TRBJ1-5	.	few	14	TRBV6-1	TGTGCCAGCAGGCCTGGGAGGGTTAATCAGCCCCAGCATTTT	CASRPGRVNQPQHF
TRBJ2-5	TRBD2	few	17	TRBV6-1	TGTGCCAGCAGCTCCCGCGGGGCGGGAGGGCCGACAAAGACCCAGTACTTC	CASSSRGAGGPTKTQYF
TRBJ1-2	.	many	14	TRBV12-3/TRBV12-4	TGTGCCAGCAGTCCACATACGACAAGCTATGGCTACACCTTC	CASSPHTTSYGYTF
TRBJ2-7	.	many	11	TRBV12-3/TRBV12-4	TGTGCCAGCAGTCTGACAGGCGAGCAGTACTTC	CASSLTGEQYF
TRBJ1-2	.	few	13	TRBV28	TGTGCCAGCAGTTCCGGCTTGCAGGGTGGCTACACCTTC	CASSSGLQGGYTF
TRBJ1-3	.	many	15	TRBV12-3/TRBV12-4	TGTGCCAGCAGTTTAATGGTGGTTCAGAGAAACACCATATATTTT	CASSLMVVQRNTIYF